In its sample, the clone carrying this T cell receptor (beta chain) was seen many times. The CDR3 sequence is 17 residues long. These data originate in a study of T-cell reconstitution after alpha-beta-depleted transplantation in children. Preparation of the TCRbeta library was carried out with unique molecular identifiers. From the PCR reads, TCRdb called clonotypes with MiXCR, one entry per CDR3 protein. Of 100,000 or so distinct CDR3 sequences in the sample, roughly an eighth were seen once. This sequence joins TRBV21-1 and TRBJ2-1; the table's TRBD2 call for D was not verified on the DNA. TRBV21-1 has pseudogene status. This TCR was recovered from a human donor who donated a stem cell graft to a child with inherited bone marrow failure. Sequences were derived from PBMCs from the stem cell graft donor, sampled from the stem cell graft. The DNA for the CDR3 is TGTGCCAGCAGCAAAGCTCAACTAGCTGACTTTTACAATGAGCAGTTCTTC. Its translation: CASSKAQLADFYNEQFF.